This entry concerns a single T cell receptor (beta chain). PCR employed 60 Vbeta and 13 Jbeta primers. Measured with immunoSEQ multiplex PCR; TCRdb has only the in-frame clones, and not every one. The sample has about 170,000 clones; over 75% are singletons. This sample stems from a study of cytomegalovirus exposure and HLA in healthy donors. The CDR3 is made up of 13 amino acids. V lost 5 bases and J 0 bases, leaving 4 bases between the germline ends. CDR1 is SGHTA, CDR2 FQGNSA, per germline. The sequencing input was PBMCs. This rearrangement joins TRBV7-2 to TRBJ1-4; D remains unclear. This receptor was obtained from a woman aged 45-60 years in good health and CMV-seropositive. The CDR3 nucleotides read TGTGCCAGCAGCCCAGCAACTAATGAAAAACTGTTTTTT. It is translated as CASSPATNEKLFF.